Described below is a single T cell receptor (beta chain) sequence and its context. The data belong to a study of blood T cell repertoires in COVID-19. Study information: Spain, Italy and the United States supplied samples that represented acute and convalescent COVID-19.

CDR3 length: 13 amino acids. Germline lookup yields CDR1 SQVTM and CDR2 ANQGSEA. Trimming took off 7 bases at V and 6 bases at J, with 16 bases between the two ends. Authors' analysis steps: Reference gene primer amplification yielded estimated nucleated cell counts. The repertoire was sequenced with immunoSEQ multiplex PCR; TCRdb's copy has only in-frame clones and lacks some. V and J calls and clone size come straight from that table; D and trimming were deduced from the DNA. The table lists roughly 410,000 clones, around 90% of them singletons. Sample: peripheral blood. This clonotype was sampled from a man aged 35-49 years with acute or convalescent COVID-19. V gene TRBV29-1 combines with J gene TRBJ2-1, with D possibly TRBD1 on 5 matching bases. CDR3 sequence (DNA): TGCAGCGGAACCAGGGATGGTGGCAATGAGCAGTTCTTC. This translates into CSGTRDGGNEQFF.